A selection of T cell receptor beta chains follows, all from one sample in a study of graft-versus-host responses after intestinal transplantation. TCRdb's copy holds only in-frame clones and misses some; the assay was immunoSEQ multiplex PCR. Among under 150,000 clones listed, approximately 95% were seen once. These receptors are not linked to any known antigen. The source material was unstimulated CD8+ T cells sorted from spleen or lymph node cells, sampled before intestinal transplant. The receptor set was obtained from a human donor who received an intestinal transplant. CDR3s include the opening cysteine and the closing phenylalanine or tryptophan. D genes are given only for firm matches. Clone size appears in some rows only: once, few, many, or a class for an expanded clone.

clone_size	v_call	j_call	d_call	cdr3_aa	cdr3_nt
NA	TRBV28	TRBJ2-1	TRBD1	CASSFVTGLYNEQFF	TGTGCCAGCAGTTTTGTGACAGGGTTGTACAATGAGCAGTTCTTC
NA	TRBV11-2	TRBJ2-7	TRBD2	CASSLPGTSGTYEQYF	TGTGCCAGCAGCTTACCCGGGACTAGCGGGACCTACGAGCAGTACTTC
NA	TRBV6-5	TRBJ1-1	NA	CASSYSIAVNTEAFF	TGTGCCAGCAGTTACTCAATAGCGGTGAACACTGAAGCTTTCTTT
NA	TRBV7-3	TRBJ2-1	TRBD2	CASSSPRGRASYNEQFF	TGTGCCAGCAGCTCCCCCCGGGGGAGGGCCTCCTACAATGAGCAGTTCTTC
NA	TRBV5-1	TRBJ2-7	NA	CASSSMNRAYEQYF	TGCGCCAGCAGCAGCATGAACCGGGCCTACGAGCAGTACTTC
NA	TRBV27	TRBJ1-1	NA	CASSFLLGTEAFF	TGTGCCAGCAGTTTTTTGTTGGGCACTGAAGCTTTCTTT
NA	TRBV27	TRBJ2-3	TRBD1	CASNSLGTGLSTDTQYF	TGTGCCAGCAATTCCCTAGGGACAGGCCTTAGCACAGATACGCAGTATTTT
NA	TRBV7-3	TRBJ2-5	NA	CASSSRGDQETQYF	TGTGCCAGCAGCTCCAGGGGAGACCAAGAGACCCAGTACTTC
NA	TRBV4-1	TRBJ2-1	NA	CASSQVSEQFF	TGCGCCAGCAGCCAAGTATCTGAGCAGTTCTTC
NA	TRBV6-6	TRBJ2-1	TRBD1	CASSYPDRGDNEQFF	TGTGCCAGCAGTTACCCAGACAGGGGGGACAATGAGCAGTTCTTC
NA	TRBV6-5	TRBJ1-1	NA	CASTTGVDTEAFF	TGTGCCAGCACCACCGGGGTGGACACTGAAGCTTTCTTT
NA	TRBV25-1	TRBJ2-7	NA	CASSGSGDEQYF	TGTGCCAGCAGTGGCTCGGGAGACGAGCAGTACTTC
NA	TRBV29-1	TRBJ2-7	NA	CSVGRGRTYEQYF	TGCAGCGTTGGTCGGGGGCGGACCTACGAGCAGTACTTC
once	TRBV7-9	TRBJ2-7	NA	CASSSSNYEQYF	TGTGCCAGCAGCTCTTCAAACTACGAGCAGTACTTC
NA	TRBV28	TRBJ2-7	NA	CASSITTNEQYF	TGTGCCAGCAGTATAACGACGAACGAGCAGTACTTC
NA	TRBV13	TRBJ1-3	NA	CASSFRVGGNTIYF	TGTGCCAGCAGCTTCAGGGTTGGTGGAAACACCATATATTTT
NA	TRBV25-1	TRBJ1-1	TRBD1	CASSLQGAQAFF	TGTGCCAGCAGTTTACAGGGGGCCCAAGCTTTCTTT